Reported below is one TCR beta chain. A single base separates this from a much larger clone, so it may be a read error. This CDR3 is built from 14 residues. CDR1 and CDR2 (germline): MNHNS, SASEGT. Trimming cost V 7 bases and J 3 bases, with 16 bases left between them. TCR beta CDR3 sequences were amplified from RNA transcripts. Carried out on the TCR CDR3, a first-round RT-PCR used the HTBI primer set. MiXCR, run by TCRdb on the multiplex PCR reads, gives a single entry per CDR3 protein. The data show a few hundred thousand distinct CDR3 sequences, with approximately 44% seen just once and about 8.3% held by the top ten. This sample is part of a study of T cells in Graves' hyperthyroidism and ophthalmopathy. Patients aged 18 to 65 had newly diagnosed hyperthyroidism that had lasted under 2 months.

The source material was peripheral blood or thyroid tissue (not recorded which). J is TRBJ2-7 and V is TRBV6-1; D is perhaps TRBD1 (7 bases). This TCR came from a woman between 18 and 30 years old with Graves' hyperthyroidism. CDR3 sequence reads: CASMGWRGHYEQYF. The CDR3, as DNA: TGTGCCAGCATGGGGTGGAGGGGGCACTACGAGCAGTACTTC.